Below, 27 T cell receptor beta chains from the same sample are listed, as sequenced in a study of Ad26.COV2.S vaccination and SARS-CoV-2 variants. TCRdb's copy holds only in-frame clones and misses some; the assay was immunoSEQ multiplex PCR. The sample has 440,000 or so clones; roughly nine tenths are singletons. Stated treatment: 15 to 20 received Ad26.COV2.S at low or high dose, single or two shots; several received placebo; per-sample allocation not given. Samples analyzed were those drawn on day 63 after the first vaccine or placebo injection. Specimen: peripheral blood, collected in a trial of Ad26.COV2.S vaccine versus placebo. The receptors were sampled from a person aged 18-60 years who received the Ad26.COV2.S COVID-19 vaccine or a placebo.

The chain employs TRBV19 and TRBJ1-2; D gene uncertain. Deletions cut 3 bases from V and 5 bases from J, with 10 bases between. The CDR3 is 13 residues long. CDR1 and CDR2 from the germline V gene are LNHDA and SQIVND (reference sequence). The CDR3 sequence: CASSMLVGYGYTF. As DNA, the CDR3 is TGTGCCAGTAGTATGCTGGTGGGATATGGCTACACCTTC.

V is TRBV5-4 and J is TRBJ1-4; D is unclear. CDR1 is SGHNT and CDR2 is YYREEE in the germline V gene (reference sequence). CDR3 size: 14 residues. Trimming removed 4 bases at V and 3 bases at J, with 10 bases between. CDR3 protein: CASSPDGANEKLFF. The CDR3, as DNA: TGTGCCAGCAGCCCGGACGGAGCTAATGAAAAACTGTTTTTT.

J is TRBJ1-1 and V is TRBV3-1 (or the pseudogene TRBV3-2); no reliable D call. The germline V gene encodes CDR1 LGHDT and CDR2 YNNKEL (reference sequence). The CDR3 extends over 12 amino acids. With 6 bases removed from V and 4 bases from J, the gap between germline ends came to 9 bases. The CDR3 DNA reads as TGTGCCAGCAGTGTTTGGGGCACTGAAGCTTTCTTT. Amino acid sequence: CASSVWGTEAFF.

As DNA, the CDR3 is TGCGCCAGCAGTGAACGGCGGGAGGGCCCCTACAATGAGCAGTTCTTC. Its protein product is CASSERREGPYNEQFF. V gene TRBV10-2 combines with J gene TRBJ2-1; TRBD2 agrees at 9 bases. There are 16 residues in the CDR3. CDR1 and CDR2 (germline): WSHSY, SAAADI. Unmatched junction bases numbered 5, after V lost 3 bases and J lost 2 bases.

The V call is TRBV6-1, the J call TRBJ1-1; tentative D call: TRBD1 (5 bases). Trimming shortened V by 0 bases and J by 0 bases, and 8 bases separated the two germline ends. Germline V gene data show CDR1 as MNHNS and CDR2 as SASEGT. The CDR3 has 15 amino acids. The CDR3 is CASSEAGPLNTEAFF. The CDR3 DNA reads as TGTGCCAGCAGTGAAGCGGGGCCGCTGAACACTGAAGCTTTCTTT.

This chain links TRBV28 with TRBJ2-3; 8 nucleotides align to TRBD1. Germline values: CDR1 MDHEN, CDR2 SYDVKM. The CDR3 loop spans 15 amino acids. The trim removed 2 bases at V and 8 bases at J, leaving 9 bases unmatched. The CDR3 is CASSLGKQGVGTQYF. DNA of the CDR3: TGTGCCAGCAGTTTAGGCAAACAGGGGGTAGGTACGCAGTATTTT.

V gene TRBV10-3 combines with J gene TRBJ2-1, with 13 positions matching TRBD2. Germline V gene sequence: CDR1 ENHRY, CDR2 SYGVKD. This CDR3 has 15 residues. Unmatched junction bases numbered 4, after V lost 4 bases and J lost 7 bases. This chain's CDR3 is CAISGTSGRSNEQFF. Here the CDR3 DNA reads TGTGCCATCAGTGGGACTAGCGGGAGAAGTAATGAGCAGTTCTTC.

This clone appeared a single time. The chain employs TRBV5-4 and TRBJ1-4, with unresolved D. The CDR3 is 13 residues long. V shed 0 bases and J shed 6 bases, with 6 bases lying between them. Germline V lookup: CDR1 SGHNT, CDR2 YYREEE (reference sequence). In DNA form, the CDR3 reads TGTGCCAGCAGCTTGGGGAGGGATGAAAAACTGTTTTTT. Amino acids: CASSLGRDEKLFF.

The chain is built from TRBV4-2 and TRBJ1-1; D remains ambiguous. V dropped 1 base and J dropped 1 base, with 4 bases sitting between them. The CDR3 runs 13 residues. CDR1 is LGHNA, CDR2 YNFKEQ, per germline. The CDR3 sequence: CASSQVQNTEAFF. For the CDR3, the DNA is TGTGCCAGCAGCCAAGTCCAGAACACTGAAGCTTTCTTT.

This sequence joins TRBV7-3 and TRBJ2-3; D not resolved. Per the germline V gene, CDR1 is SGHTA and CDR2 is FQGTGA. V lost 4 bases to trimming and J lost 6 bases, with 14 bases between them. The CDR3 totals 14 residues. CDR3 sequence: CASSSQPVGDTQYF. The CDR3 coding sequence is TGTGCCAGCAGCTCTCAGCCCGTGGGGGATACGCAGTATTTT.

The V call is TRBV6-5, the J call TRBJ1-5; no clear D gene. The V gene lost 6 bases and the J gene lost 5 bases, with 17 bases spanning the gap. This CDR3 is 15 amino acids long. Germline V CDR1 and CDR2: MNHEY, SVGAGI. CDR3 sequence (DNA): TGTGCCAGCAGGACCAACACCGGGGTAGATCAGCCCCAGCATTTT. It specifies CASRTNTGVDQPQHF.

The chain uses TRBV21-1 and TRBJ1-4. TRBV21-1 is described as a pseudogene. CDR3 length: 18 amino acids. CDR3 coding DNA: TGTGCCAGCAGCAAAATCTCGGCCAGGCGGACAACTAATGAAAAACTGTTTTTT. Its protein is CASSKISARRTTNEKLFF.

Concerning this clone itself: The same CDR3 can be traced to other DNA sequences in this sample. This chain connects TRBV5-1 to TRBJ1-1; possible D gene TRBD1, 5 bases. The V end lost 2 bases, the J end lost 3 bases, and 8 bases lay between the germline ends. Looked up from germline, CDR1 is SGHRS and CDR2 is YFSETQ. This CDR3 is built from 13 residues. CDR3 region: CASSFQGDTEAFF. The DNA for the CDR3 is TGCGCCAGCAGCTTCCAGGGCGACACTGAAGCTTTCTTT.

This clone appeared once. The V and J genes are TRBV4-3 and TRBJ1-2, with D tentatively TRBD1 (5 bases). The CDR3 totals 14 residues. The germline CDR1 and CDR2 sequences are LGHNA and YSLEER. The germline V and J ends were trimmed by 0 bases and 8 bases, with 13 bases remaining between them. CDR3 sequence (DNA): TGCGCCAGCAGCCAAGATAGCGGGGCAACAGGCTACACCTTC. The encoded protein is CASSQDSGATGYTF.

The chain couples TRBV29-1 to TRBJ1-2, with D uncertain. V was cut by 2 bases and J by 7 bases, with 2 bases left in between. CDR1 SQVTM and CDR2 ANQGSEA come from the germline V gene. The CDR3 runs to 9 residues. CDR3 DNA sequence: TGCAGCGTTGAAAGTGGCTACACCTTC. Translated: CSVESGYTF.

V is TRBV28 and J is TRBJ2-5; 15 positions match TRBD2. This CDR3 comprises 16 residues. CDR1 is MDHEN and CDR2 is SYDVKM in the germline V gene. With V trimmed by 5 bases and J by 5 bases, 6 bases remained unmatched. CDR3 protein: CASSRTSGRVGETQYF. In DNA, the CDR3 is TGTGCCAGCAGTCGGACTAGCGGGAGGGTGGGGGAGACCCAGTACTTC. The full variable domain, its missing parts supplied by reference TRBV28 and TRBJ2-5, is DVKVTQSSRYLVKRTGEKVFLECVQDMDHENMFWYRQDPGLGLRLIYFSYDVKMKEKGDIPEGYSVSREKKERFSLILESASTNQTSMYLCASSRTSGRVGETQYFGPGTRLLVL.

The chain links TRBV6-2 or TRBV6-3 to TRBJ2-6; the D gene is possibly TRBD1 (6 bases). The CDR3 is 17 residues long. The V end lost 6 bases, the J end lost 4 bases, and 19 bases lay between the germline ends. Looked up from germline, CDR1 is MNHEY and CDR2 is SVGEGT. The chain's CDR3 is CASSPDRRRAGANVLTF. The DNA for the CDR3 is TGTGCCAGCAGCCCGGACAGACGTAGGGCCGGGGCCAACGTCCTGACTTTC.

This chain connects TRBV27 to TRBJ2-3; D might be TRBD1 (5 bases). Trimming stripped 1 base from V and 3 bases from J, with 17 bases between. Per the germline V gene, CDR1 is MNHEY and CDR2 is SMNVEV (reference sequence). There are 17 residues in the CDR3. CDR3 sequence: CASSLFSQGRVTDTQYF. The CDR3 DNA reads TGTGCCAGCAGTTTATTCTCCCAGGGCAGGGTAACAGATACGCAGTATTTT.

This clone was seen once. The chain couples TRBV7-9 to TRBJ2-1; D may be TRBD2 (5 bases). CDR3 length: 13 amino acids. Germline loops: CDR1 SEHNR, CDR2 FQNEAQ (reference sequence). Trimming shortened V by 6 bases and J by 9 bases, and 15 bases separated the two germline ends. CDR3 amino acids: CASRAGNSPEQFF. CDR3 nucleotide sequence: TGTGCCAGCAGGGCGGGCAACTCTCCTGAGCAGTTCTTC. Based on the CDR3 plus reference TRBV7-9 and TRBJ2-1, the full variable domain is DTGVSQNPRHKITKRGQNVTFRCDPISEHNRLYWYRQTLGQGPEFLTYFQNEAQLEKSRLLSDRFSAERPKGSFSTLEIQRTEQGDSAMYLCASRAGNSPEQFFGPGTRLTVL.

This chain joins TRBV19 and TRBJ2-3; 7 bases agree with TRBD2. The CDR3 totals 15 residues. Germline V lookup: CDR1 LNHDA, CDR2 SQIVND (reference sequence). J was trimmed by 1 base and V by 3 bases; bases with no gene match: 4. The CDR3: CASSIAAGRTDTQYF. The DNA of the CDR3 is TGTGCCAGTAGTATTGCAGCGGGGCGCACAGATACGCAGTATTTT.

The V and J genes are TRBV5-8 and TRBJ1-1; 8 bases fit TRBD1. Per germline, CDR1 SGHTS and CDR2 YDEGEE. The CDR3 consists of 15 residues. The V gene end was trimmed by 2 bases and the J gene end by 0 bases; junction bases not matched to a gene: 3. This CDR3 is CASSFETGVNTEAFF. In DNA, the CDR3 is TGTGCCAGCAGCTTCGAGACAGGGGTGAACACTGAAGCTTTCTTT.

Comment on this clone: In the same sample, other DNA sequences code for this CDR3. The V gene is TRBV18, the J gene TRBJ1-3; D is uncertain. The germline V gene has CDR1 KGHSH and CDR2 LQKENI. V was clipped by 2 bases and J by 4 bases, with 3 bases between them. The CDR3 has 12 amino acids. The CDR3 here is CASSPDGNTIYF. CDR3 bases: TGTGCCAGCTCACCAGACGGAAACACCATATATTTT.

The rearrangement uses TRBV6-2 or TRBV6-3 and TRBJ1-4; the D is unclear. Deletions cut 4 bases from V and 8 bases from J, with 14 bases between. CDR1 is MNHEY and CDR2 is SVGEGT in the germline V gene. The length of the CDR3 is 14 residues. The CDR3 protein is CASSFQGLGEKLFF. In nucleotides, the CDR3 is TGTGCCAGCAGTTTCCAAGGCCTTGGGGAAAAACTGTTTTTT.

The chain employs TRBV14 and TRBJ2-1, with D unclear. The CDR3 has 16 amino acids. V was clipped by 3 bases and J by 9 bases, with 21 bases between them. Germline CDR1 is SGHDN and CDR2 is FVKESK. The CDR3, as DNA: TGTGCCAGCAGCCATTTACCTCCGGGCGATCGGAGTGAGCAGTTCTTC. It is translated as CASSHLPPGDRSEQFF.

This clone was seen only a few times. This sequence joins TRBV10-3 and TRBJ1-2; D is ambiguous. CDR1 is ENHRY, CDR2 SYGVKD, per germline. The germline V and J ends were trimmed by 2 bases and 2 bases, with 6 bases remaining between them. The CDR3 is 13 amino acids. The CDR3 sequence is CAISEEPNYGYTF. In DNA, the CDR3 is TGTGCCATCAGTGAGGAACCAAACTATGGCTACACCTTC.

This sequence joins TRBV6-6 and TRBJ1-1; D might be TRBD1 (5 bases). Trimming pared 6 bases from V and 1 base from J, leaving 12 bases between. The CDR3 contains 14 residues. The V gene's germline CDR1 is MNHNY and CDR2 SVGAGI (reference sequence). The CDR3 loop reads CASSPGPENTEAFF. DNA of the CDR3: TGTGCCAGCAGCCCGGGACCGGAGAACACTGAAGCTTTCTTT.

As to this clone: In the same sample, other DNA sequences code for this CDR3. The chain is built from TRBV9 and TRBJ1-3; D remains unclear. V was cut by 0 bases and J by 0 bases, with 4 bases left in between. The germline gives CDR1 SGDLS, CDR2 YYNGEE. There are 14 residues in the CDR3. CDR3 DNA sequence: TGTGCCAGCAGCGTAGCGGGCTCTGGAAACACCATATATTTT. Translated: CASSVAGSGNTIYF.